This T cell receptor (beta chain) was documented in a study of control samples from healthy donors and cancer patients. The table came from immunoSEQ multiplex PCR; TCRdb's copy has only in-frame clones and leaves some out. The profile shows approximately 100,000 clones, roughly 92% of them singletons. The length of the CDR3 is 15 residues. Germline V gene lookup returns CDR1 SQVTM and CDR2 ANQGSEA. Germline trimming cut 1 base from V and 3 bases from J; bases unmatched to any gene: 0. What was sequenced was blood. The V call is TRBV29-1, the J call TRBJ2-3; TRBD2 matches 14 bases. This TCR was recovered from a human donor in good health. The donor label of this sample is uncertain. CDR3 sequence (DNA): TGCAGCGTTGAAGGGACTAGCGGGGGGACAGATACGCAGTATTTT. As protein: CSVEGTSGGTDTQYF.